This section outlines one TCR beta chain sequence together with its context. This entry is derived from a study of PD-L1 blockade in urothelial cancer. As for the study in general: Of 29 patients, approximately 23 were males with bladder-origin urothelial cancer. Blood was tested 3 weeks (second dose) and 6 weeks into treatment.

Time point meaning: pretreatment peripheral blood. Enrolled patients showed locally advanced or metastatic urothelial carcinoma. Generated by immunoSEQ multiplex PCR, the TCRdb table keeps only in-frame clones and is missing some. Seen here are fewer than 50,000 clones, around 74% observed once, and the top ten hold roughly a tenth. The sample consisted of PBMCs, taken around atezolizumab (anti-PD-L1) treatment. The clonotype originates from a man in his sixties or seventies with urothelial cancer.

The CDR3: CASRPVMNSEQYF. The DNA of the CDR3 is TGCGCCAGCAGGCCAGTTATGAATTCCGAGCAGTACTTC. The genes are TRBV5-1 and TRBJ2-7, with no clear D. The CDR3 contains 13 residues. The V gene's germline CDR1 is SGHRS and CDR2 YFSETQ. The V end was cut by 5 bases, the J end by 6 bases, with 15 bases between.